The clone carrying this T cell receptor beta chain was seen more than once but under ten times. Its target is not known. This entry comes from a study of blood T cells in healthy people across ages. Study findings and constraints: In older individuals, TCR beta diversity per million T cells was lower, falling roughly linearly with age. Estimates of total diversity, which came from one million sequenced T cells, were considered to be underestimates.

A second 7 to 11 cycle PCR used barcoded and J-beta primers. TCRdb reanalysed the 5' RACE reads using MiXCR and keeps one entry per CDR3 protein. The table records about a million distinct CDR3 sequences, roughly 50% of them present only once. This clonotype was obtained from an older woman in good health. The sequencing input was blood.

This chain's CDR3 is CASSHFQREGEQYF. For the CDR3, the DNA is TGCGCCAGCAGCCATTTTCAGCGGGAGGGCGAGCAGTACTTC. The chain couples TRBV5-1 to TRBJ2-5; 10 bases map to TRBD2. The DNA end is a closer match to TRBJ2-7, so the J assignment may be wrong. Germline CDR1 reads SGHRS; CDR2 reads YFSETQ. The CDR3 runs 14 residues.